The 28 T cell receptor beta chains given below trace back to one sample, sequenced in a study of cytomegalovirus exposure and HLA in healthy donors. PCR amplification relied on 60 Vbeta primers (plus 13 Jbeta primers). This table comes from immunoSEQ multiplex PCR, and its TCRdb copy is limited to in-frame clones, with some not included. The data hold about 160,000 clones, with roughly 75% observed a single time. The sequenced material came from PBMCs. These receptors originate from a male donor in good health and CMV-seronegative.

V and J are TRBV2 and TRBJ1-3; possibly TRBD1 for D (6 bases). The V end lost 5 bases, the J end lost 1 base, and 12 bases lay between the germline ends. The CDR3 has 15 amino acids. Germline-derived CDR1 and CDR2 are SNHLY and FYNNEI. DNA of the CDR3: TGTGCCAGCAGTCGTTTACAGGGTTCTGGAAACACCATATATTTT. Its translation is CASSRLQGSGNTIYF.

The CDR3 protein is CAWSQENTEAFF. The DNA of the CDR3 is TGTGCCTGGTCACAGGAGAACACTGAAGCTTTCTTT. The V and J genes are TRBV30 and TRBJ1-1, with D maybe TRBD1 (5 bases). V was trimmed by 5 bases and J by 1 base, leaving 8 bases between them. CDR1 GTSNPN and CDR2 SVGIG come from the germline V gene (reference sequence). This CDR3 spans 12 amino acids.

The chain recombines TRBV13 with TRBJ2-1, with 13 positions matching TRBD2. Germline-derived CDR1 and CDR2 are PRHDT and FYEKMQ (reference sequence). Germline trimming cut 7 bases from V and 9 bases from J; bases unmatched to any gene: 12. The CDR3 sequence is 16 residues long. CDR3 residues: CASTPETSGRAIEQFF. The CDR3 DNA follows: TGTGCCAGCACACCGGAAACTAGCGGGAGGGCCATTGAGCAGTTCTTC.

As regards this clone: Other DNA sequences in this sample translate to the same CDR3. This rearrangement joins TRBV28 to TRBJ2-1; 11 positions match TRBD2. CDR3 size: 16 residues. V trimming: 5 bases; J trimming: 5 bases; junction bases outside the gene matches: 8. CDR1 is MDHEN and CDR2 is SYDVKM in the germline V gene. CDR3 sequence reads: CASSPTSGKGNNEQFF. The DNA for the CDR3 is TGTGCCAGCAGTCCGACTAGCGGGAAAGGGAACAATGAGCAGTTCTTC.

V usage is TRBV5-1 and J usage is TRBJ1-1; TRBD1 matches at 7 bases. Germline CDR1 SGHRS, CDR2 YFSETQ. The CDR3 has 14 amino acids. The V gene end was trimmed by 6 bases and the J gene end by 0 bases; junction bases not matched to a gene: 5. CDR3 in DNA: TGCGCCAGCACCCAGGGGGGCTTGAACACTGAAGCTTTCTTT. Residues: CASTQGGLNTEAFF.

CDR3 loop: CASSLPGTGGNTEAFF. In DNA, the CDR3 is TGTGCCAGCAGCTTACCAGGGACAGGGGGCAACACTGAAGCTTTCTTT. The chain carries TRBV5-4 and TRBJ1-1, with 12 bases fitting TRBD1. The ends lost 2 bases at V and 2 bases at J; junction bases unmatched: 4. CDR1 and CDR2 from the germline V gene are SGHNT and YYREEE (reference sequence). The CDR3 is 16 residues long.

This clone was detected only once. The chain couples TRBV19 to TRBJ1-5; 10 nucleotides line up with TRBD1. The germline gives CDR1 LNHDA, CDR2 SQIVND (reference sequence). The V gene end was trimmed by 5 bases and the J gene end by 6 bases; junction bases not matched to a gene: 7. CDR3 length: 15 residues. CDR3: CASSLSDRGLQPQHF. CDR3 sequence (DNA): TGTGCCAGTAGTCTAAGCGACAGGGGGCTTCAGCCCCAGCATTTT. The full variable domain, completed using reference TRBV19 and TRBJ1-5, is DGGITQSPKYLFRKEGQNVTLSCEQNLNHDAMYWYRQDPGQGLRLIYYSQIVNDFQKGDIAEGYSVSREKKESFPLTVTSAQKNPTAFYLCASSLSDRGLQPQHFGDGTRLSIL.

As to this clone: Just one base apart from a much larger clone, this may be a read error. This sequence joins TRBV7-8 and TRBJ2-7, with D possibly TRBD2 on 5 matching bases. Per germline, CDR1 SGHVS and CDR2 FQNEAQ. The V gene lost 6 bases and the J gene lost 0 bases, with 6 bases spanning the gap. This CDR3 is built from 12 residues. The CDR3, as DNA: TGTGCCAGCAGAGGGAGCTCCTACGAGCAGTACTTC. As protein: CASRGSSYEQYF.

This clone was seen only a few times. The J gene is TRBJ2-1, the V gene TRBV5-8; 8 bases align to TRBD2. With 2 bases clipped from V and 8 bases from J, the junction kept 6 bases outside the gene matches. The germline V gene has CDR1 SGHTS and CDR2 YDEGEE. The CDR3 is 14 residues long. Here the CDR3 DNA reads TGTGCCAGCAGCTTCGGGGGGGCCCGAGATGAGCAGTTCTTC. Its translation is CASSFGGARDEQFF.

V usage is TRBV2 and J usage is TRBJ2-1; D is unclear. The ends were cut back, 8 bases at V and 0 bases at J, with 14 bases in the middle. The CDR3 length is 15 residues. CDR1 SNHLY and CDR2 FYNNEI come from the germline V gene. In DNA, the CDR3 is TGTGCCAGCTCGCCCGAGTCGAGCTCCTACAATGAGCAGTTCTTC. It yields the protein CASSPESSSYNEQFF.

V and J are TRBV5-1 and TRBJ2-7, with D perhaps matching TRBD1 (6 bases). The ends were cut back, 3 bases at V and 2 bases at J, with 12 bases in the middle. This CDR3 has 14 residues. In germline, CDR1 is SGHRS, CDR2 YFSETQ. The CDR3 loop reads CASSSGQGPYEQYF. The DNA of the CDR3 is TGCGCCAGCAGCTCGGGCCAGGGGCCCTACGAGCAGTACTTC.

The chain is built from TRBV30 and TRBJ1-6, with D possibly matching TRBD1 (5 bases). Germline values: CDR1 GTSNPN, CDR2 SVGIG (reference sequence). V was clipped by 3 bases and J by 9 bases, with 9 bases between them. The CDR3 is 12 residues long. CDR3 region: CAWSLGGSPLHF. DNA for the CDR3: TGTGCCTGGAGCCTCGGGGGTTCACCCCTCCACTTT. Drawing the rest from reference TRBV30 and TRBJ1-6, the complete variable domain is SQTIHQWPATLVQPVGSPLSLECTVEGTSNPNLYWYRQAAGRGLQLLFYSVGIGQISSEVPQNLSASRPQDRQFILSSKKLLLSDSGFYLCAWSLGGSPLHFGNGTRLTVT.

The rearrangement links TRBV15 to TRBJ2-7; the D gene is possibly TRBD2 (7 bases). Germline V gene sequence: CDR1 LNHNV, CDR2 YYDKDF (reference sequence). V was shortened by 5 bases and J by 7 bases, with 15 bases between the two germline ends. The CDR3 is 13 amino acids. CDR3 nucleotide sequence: TGTGCCACCAGCGGCATAGGGAGGGGGGAGCAGTACTTC. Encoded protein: CATSGIGRGEQYF.

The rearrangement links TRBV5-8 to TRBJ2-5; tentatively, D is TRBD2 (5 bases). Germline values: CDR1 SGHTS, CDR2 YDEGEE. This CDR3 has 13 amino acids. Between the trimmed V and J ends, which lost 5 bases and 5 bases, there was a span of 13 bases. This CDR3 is CASRMGVVETQYF. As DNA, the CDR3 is TGTGCCAGCAGGATGGGAGTAGTGGAGACCCAGTACTTC.

The CDR3 protein is CASSLAASYQETQYF. The CDR3 DNA is TGTGCCAGCAGCTTGGCAGCGTCGTACCAAGAGACCCAGTACTTC. This sequence joins TRBV5-6 and TRBJ2-5, with D unclear. V lost 0 bases, J lost 0 bases, and 9 bases lay in between. CDR1 is SGHDT, CDR2 YYEEEE, per germline. The CDR3 is 15 amino acids.

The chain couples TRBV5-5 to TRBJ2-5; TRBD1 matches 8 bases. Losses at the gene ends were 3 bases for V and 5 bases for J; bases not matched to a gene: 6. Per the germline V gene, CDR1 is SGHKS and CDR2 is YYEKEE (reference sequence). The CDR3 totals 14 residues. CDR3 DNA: TGTGCCAGCAGCTCGACAGGGGTGGTTGAGACCCAGTACTTC. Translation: CASSSTGVVETQYF.

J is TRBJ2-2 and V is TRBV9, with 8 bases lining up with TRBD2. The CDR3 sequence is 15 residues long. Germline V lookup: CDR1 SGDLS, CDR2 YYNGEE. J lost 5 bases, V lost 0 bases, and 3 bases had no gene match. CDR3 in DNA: TGTGCCAGCAGCGTAGACGGGAGGGGGACCGGGGAGCTGTTTTTT. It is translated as CASSVDGRGTGELFF.

The DNA for the CDR3 is TGTGCCAGCAGCGTAGGGAGGCGGCGTAGCACAGATACGCAGTATTTT. This gives the protein CASSVGRRRSTDTQYF. The gene calls are TRBV9 and TRBJ2-3; D is perhaps TRBD2 (5 bases). The CDR3 loop spans 16 amino acids. Deletions cut 0 bases from V and 0 bases from J, with 11 bases between. Germline V gene data show CDR1 as SGDLS and CDR2 as YYNGEE.

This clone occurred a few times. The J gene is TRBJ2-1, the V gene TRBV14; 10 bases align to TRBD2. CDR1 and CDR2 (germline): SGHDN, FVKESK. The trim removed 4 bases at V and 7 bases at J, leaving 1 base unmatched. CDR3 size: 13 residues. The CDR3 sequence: CASSRSGGNEQFF. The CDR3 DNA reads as TGTGCCAGCAGCCGTAGCGGGGGGAATGAGCAGTTCTTC.

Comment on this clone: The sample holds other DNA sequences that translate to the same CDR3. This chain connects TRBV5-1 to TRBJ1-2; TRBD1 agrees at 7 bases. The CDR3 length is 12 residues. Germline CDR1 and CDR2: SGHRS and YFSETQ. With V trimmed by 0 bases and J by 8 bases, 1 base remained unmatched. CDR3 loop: CASSLGQGGYTF. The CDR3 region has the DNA TGCGCCAGCAGCTTGGGACAGGGAGGCTACACCTTC.

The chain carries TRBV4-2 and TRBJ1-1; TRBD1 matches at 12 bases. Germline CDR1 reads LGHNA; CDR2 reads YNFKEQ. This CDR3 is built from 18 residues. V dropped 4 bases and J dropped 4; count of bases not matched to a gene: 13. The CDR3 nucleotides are TGTGCCAGCAGCCCGGACCCGGGACAGGGGGCATTGGGCACTGAAGCTTTCTTT. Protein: CASSPDPGQGALGTEAFF.

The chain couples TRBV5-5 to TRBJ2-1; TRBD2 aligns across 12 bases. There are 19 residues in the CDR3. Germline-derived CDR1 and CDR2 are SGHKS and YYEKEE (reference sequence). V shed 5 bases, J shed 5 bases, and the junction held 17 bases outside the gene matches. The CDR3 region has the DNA TGTGCCAGCAGGACTTCCCGAGGCACGGGACTAGCGGGCGACAATGAGCAGTTCTTC. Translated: CASRTSRGTGLAGDNEQFF.

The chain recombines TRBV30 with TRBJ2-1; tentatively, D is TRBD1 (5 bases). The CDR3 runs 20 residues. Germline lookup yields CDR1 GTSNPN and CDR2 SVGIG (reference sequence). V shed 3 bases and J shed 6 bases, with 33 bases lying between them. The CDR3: CAWSRSRTRPFMPRGNEQFF. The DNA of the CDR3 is TGTGCCTGGAGCCGTTCCCGGACAAGGCCTTTCATGCCAAGAGGCAATGAGCAGTTCTTC.

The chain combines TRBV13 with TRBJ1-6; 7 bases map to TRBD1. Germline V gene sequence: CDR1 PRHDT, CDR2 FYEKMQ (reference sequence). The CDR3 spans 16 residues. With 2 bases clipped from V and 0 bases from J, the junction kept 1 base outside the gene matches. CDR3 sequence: CASSLQGVSYNSPLHF. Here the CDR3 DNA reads TGTGCCAGCAGCTTACAGGGGGTCTCCTATAATTCACCCCTCCACTTT.

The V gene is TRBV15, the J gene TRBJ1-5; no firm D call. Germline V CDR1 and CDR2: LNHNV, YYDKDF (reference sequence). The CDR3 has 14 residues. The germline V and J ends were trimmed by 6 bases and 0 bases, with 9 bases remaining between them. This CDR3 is CATRGEYSNQPQHF. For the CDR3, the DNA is TGTGCCACCAGGGGAGAGTATAGCAATCAGCCCCAGCATTTT.

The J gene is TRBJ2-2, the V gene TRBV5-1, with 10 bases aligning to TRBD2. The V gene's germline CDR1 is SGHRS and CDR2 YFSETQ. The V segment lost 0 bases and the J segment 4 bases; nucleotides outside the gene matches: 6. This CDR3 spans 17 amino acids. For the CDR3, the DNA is TGCGCCAGCAGCTTGGGGAGCGGGGGGGCCGCCACCGGGGAGCTGTTTTTT. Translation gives CASSLGSGGAATGELFF.

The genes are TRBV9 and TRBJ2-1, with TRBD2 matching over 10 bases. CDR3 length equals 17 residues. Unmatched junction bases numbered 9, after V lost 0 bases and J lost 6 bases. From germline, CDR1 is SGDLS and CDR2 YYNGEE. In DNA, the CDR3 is TGTGCCAGCAGCGTAGCCCCGCTAGCGGGGGAGTCCAATGAGCAGTTCTTC. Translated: CASSVAPLAGESNEQFF.

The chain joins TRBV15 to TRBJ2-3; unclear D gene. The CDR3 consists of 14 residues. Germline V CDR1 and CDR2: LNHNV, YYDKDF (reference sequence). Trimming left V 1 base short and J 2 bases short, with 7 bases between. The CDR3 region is CATSRATYTDTQYF. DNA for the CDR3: TGTGCCACCAGCAGAGCTACTTACACAGATACGCAGTATTTT.